This T cell receptor beta chain was sequenced during a study of neoadjuvant nivolumab and ipilimumab in lung cancer. Method: immunoSEQ multiplex PCR; TCRdb's copy keeps in-frame clones and lacks some. The sample lists 30,000 to 35,000 clones, around 90% seen once, with approximately 2.2% in the top ten. Here the sequenced sample was peripheral blood, taken after neoadjuvant nivolumab, alone or with ipilimumab, at or shortly before surgery. This receptor was identified in an adult with non-small cell lung cancer.

The CDR3, as DNA: TGCGCCACTCGGGCGAACACTGAAGCTTTCTTT. Protein sequence: CATRANTEAFF. The chain couples TRBV10-1 to TRBJ1-1; D gene uncertain. Germline V lookup: CDR1 WNHNN, CDR2 SYGVQD (reference sequence). V dropped 10 bases and J dropped 1 base, with 7 bases sitting between them. The CDR3 has 11 amino acids.